The entry below describes one T cell receptor beta chain. The data were obtained in a study of control samples from healthy donors and cancer patients. TCRdb keeps only in-frame clones here, not all; method: immunoSEQ multiplex PCR. This table holds around 230,000 clones, 85% to 95% found once. Trimming took off 5 bases at V and 10 bases at J, with 22 bases between the two ends. CDR1 is PRHDT, CDR2 FYEKMQ, per germline (reference sequence). The CDR3 length is 15 residues. The chain employs TRBV13 and TRBJ2-3; D possibly uses TRBD1 or TRBD2 (5 bases each). The clonotype comes from a man in his forties or fifties in good health. The sample comprised blood. Here the CDR3 reads CASSQGASRLDAQYF. The CDR3 DNA sequence: TGTGCCAGCAGCCAAGGGGCTAGCCGGTTAGACGCGCAGTATTTT.